One and the same sample provided the 32 T cell receptor beta chains below, sequenced in a study of T cells in Graves' hyperthyroidism and ophthalmopathy. Amplified regions were TCR beta CDR3 sequences from RNA transcripts. With the HTBI primer set, the TCR CDR3 went through a first round of RT-PCR. Via MiXCR, TCRdb re-called the multiplex PCR reads, giving one row per CDR3 protein. This sample yields hundreds of thousands of distinct CDR3 sequences, of which approximately 40% are seen a single time; 8.9% belongs to the top ten. Sequenced: blood. The receptors here all came from a man aged 18 to 29 with Graves' hyperthyroidism.

Note on this clonotype: A read error may explain this, as a much larger clone is one base away. V gene TRBV19 combines with J gene TRBJ1-1; D unresolved. Looked up from germline, CDR1 is LNHDA and CDR2 is SQIVND (reference sequence). V lost 11 bases and J 4 bases, leaving 20 bases between the germline ends. CDR3 size: 14 residues. This CDR3 reads CAGTSRAGSTEAFF. The CDR3 DNA is TGTGCCGGCACTTCAAGGGCCGGAAGCACTGAAGCTTTCTTT.

This chain connects TRBV5-6 to TRBJ2-7, with TRBD2 matching over 10 bases. The germline gives CDR1 SGHDT, CDR2 YYEEEE. V lost 1 base, J lost 4 bases, and 5 bases stayed unmatched. This CDR3 contains 15 residues. The CDR3 DNA follows: TGTGCCAGCAGCTTGTCTCCTAGCGGGAGTTACGAGCAGTACTTC. Its protein is CASSLSPSGSYEQYF.

This chain links TRBV13 with TRBJ2-7, with D perhaps TRBD2 (5 bases). CDR3 length equals 12 residues. The ends were cut back, 3 bases at V and 6 bases at J, with 9 bases in the middle. Germline CDR1 is PRHDT and CDR2 is FYEKMQ (reference sequence). The CDR3 loop reads CASSFRDTEQYF. As DNA, the CDR3 is TGTGCCAGCAGCTTCCGGGATACCGAGCAGTACTTC.

CDR3 protein: CASSLGTRNSNQPQHF. CDR3 nucleotide sequence: TGTGCCAGCAGTTTAGGGACACGTAATAGCAATCAGCCCCAGCATTTT. This chain connects TRBV12-3 or TRBV12-4 to TRBJ1-5; D possibly corresponds to TRBD1 (5 bases). The CDR3 contains 16 residues. Trimming left V 1 base short and J 0 bases short, with 10 bases between.

This clonotype was detected many times. The V gene is TRBV7-9, the J gene TRBJ1-1; D not certain. V was clipped by 3 bases and J by 3 bases, with 5 bases between them. CDR1 and CDR2 (germline): SEHNR, FQNEAQ (reference sequence). The CDR3 loop spans 12 amino acids. CDR3 DNA sequence: TGTGCCAGCAGCTTCATGGACACTGAAGCTTTCTTT. This translates into CASSFMDTEAFF. The full variable domain, in which reference TRBV7-9 and TRBJ1-1 provide the parts outside the CDR3, is DTGVSQNPRHKITKRGQNVTFRCDPISEHNRLYWYRQTLGQGPEFLTYFQNEAQLEKSRLLSDRFSAERPKGSFSTLEIQRTEQGDSAMYLCASSFMDTEAFFGQGTRLTVV.

This chain connects TRBV12-3 or TRBV12-4 to TRBJ1-1; D not resolved. V gave up 3 bases and J gave up 0 bases, with 14 bases separating them. The CDR3 consists of 16 residues. The CDR3 nucleotides are TGTGCCAGCAGTTTGGCCAGCCCAGGCCTGAACACTGAAGCTTTCTTT. It translates to CASSLASPGLNTEAFF.

J is TRBJ1-1 and V is TRBV13; 10 nucleotides agree with TRBD1. V trimming: 5 bases; J trimming: 3 bases; junction bases outside the gene matches: 9. Germline V gene sequence: CDR1 PRHDT, CDR2 FYEKMQ (reference sequence). This CDR3 comprises 16 residues. CDR3 in amino acids: CASSADRGLVDTEAFF. CDR3 sequence (DNA): TGTGCCAGCAGCGCCGACAGGGGGCTGGTCGACACTGAAGCTTTCTTT.

This chain uses TRBV19 with TRBJ1-4; unclear D gene. The germline CDR1 and CDR2 sequences are LNHDA and SQIVND (reference sequence). CDR3 size: 14 residues. Trimming removed 6 bases at V and 8 bases at J, with 16 bases between. CDR3 amino acids: CASSPWTRTEKLFF. CDR3 in DNA: TGTGCCAGTAGCCCCTGGACGCGAACCGAAAAACTGTTTTTT.

Ten or more counts support this clonotype. CDR3 nucleotides: TGTGCCACCAGCAGAGCTGACGGGGAGCTGTTTTTT. Protein: CATSRADGELFF. The chain links TRBV15 to TRBJ2-2; D gene unclear. Germline V gives CDR1 LNHNV, CDR2 YYDKDF (reference sequence). This CDR3 has 12 amino acids. The V and J ends lost 1 base and 7 bases respectively, with 4 bases between them.

The chain couples TRBV7-2 to TRBJ1-5; D remains ambiguous. Germline-derived CDR1 and CDR2 are SGHTA and FQGNSA. This CDR3 has 15 amino acids. Trimming cost V 6 bases and J 3 bases, with 15 bases left between them. CDR3 bases: TGTGCCAGCAGGGGGATGGGATATAACAATCAGCCCCAGCATTTT. It codes for CASRGMGYNNQPQHF.

V usage is TRBV14 and J usage is TRBJ1-6, with D unclear. CDR1 and CDR2 from the germline V gene are SGHDN and FVKESK. The CDR3 is 18 amino acids. V was cut by 1 base and J by 0 bases, with 13 bases left in between. CDR3 sequence: CASSQGVLGVSYNSPLHF. CDR3 sequence (DNA): TGTGCCAGCAGCCAAGGAGTATTGGGAGTCTCCTATAATTCACCCCTCCACTTT.

This clonotype showed up many times. The chain has TRBV5-1 and TRBJ1-1; D not resolved. This CDR3 spans 15 amino acids. Germline V gene lookup returns CDR1 SGHRS and CDR2 YFSETQ. V was cut by 0 bases and J by 6 bases, with 15 bases left in between. In nucleotides, the CDR3 is TGCGCCAGCAGCTTGGTGGACCCTCTGGTTGCTGAAGCTTTCTTT. Residues: CASSLVDPLVAEAFF.

The chain couples TRBV7-9 to TRBJ1-5; D is perhaps TRBD1 (5 bases). Germline loops: CDR1 SEHNR, CDR2 FQNEAQ (reference sequence). This CDR3 region has 15 residues. The V end lost 5 bases, the J end lost 2 bases, and 13 bases lay between the germline ends. The CDR3 sequence: CASSAEGDGNQPQHF. CDR3 coding DNA: TGTGCCAGCAGCGCCGAAGGGGATGGCAATCAGCCCCAGCATTTT.

The rearrangement uses TRBV10-3 and TRBJ1-6, with a weak D call TRBD1 (6 bases). Germline V gives CDR1 ENHRY, CDR2 SYGVKD. This CDR3 has 13 residues. V lost 9 bases and J 12 bases, leaving 18 bases between the germline ends. The CDR3 DNA reads as TGTGCCATTAGGGGGACGGGTGGGCTACCCCTCCACTTT. This gives the protein CAIRGTGGLPLHF.

In DNA, the CDR3 is TGTGCCAGCAGTGAATACTGGGACAGCGGTTATGGCTACACCTTC. Its protein product is CASSEYWDSGYGYTF. The chain couples TRBV2 to TRBJ1-2; 7 bases fit TRBD1. V dropped 2 bases and J dropped 5; count of bases not matched to a gene: 8. Looked up from germline, CDR1 is SNHLY and CDR2 is FYNNEI. The CDR3 is made up of 15 amino acids.

The genes are TRBV7-9 and TRBJ2-7, with 11 bases aligning to TRBD2. The J segment lost 5 bases and the V segment lost 5 bases, leaving 8 bases of the junction unmatched. Per the germline V gene, CDR1 is SEHNR and CDR2 is FQNEAQ (reference sequence). The CDR3 spans 15 residues. For the CDR3, the DNA is TGTGCCAGCAGCACCCGGCAGGGACTAGCGGACGAGCAGTACTTC. This codes for CASSTRQGLADEQYF.

The genes are TRBV7-6 and TRBJ1-6, with 8 positions matching TRBD1. Trimming cost V 5 bases and J 8 bases; bases outside gene matches: 8. Germline V gives CDR1 SGHVS, CDR2 FNYEAQ. CDR3 length equals 15 residues. The CDR3 sequence is CASSPQDRGHSPLHF. The CDR3 coding sequence is TGTGCCAGCAGCCCCCAAGACAGGGGCCATTCACCCCTCCACTTT.

Ten or more counts support this clonotype. The chain couples TRBV7-9 to TRBJ1-1; weak D call: TRBD1 (6 bases). Germline-derived CDR1 and CDR2 are SEHNR and FQNEAQ (reference sequence). The CDR3 extends over 15 amino acids. Trimming removed 1 base from V and 4 bases from J, with 13 bases in between. This CDR3 is CASSLVGGGSTEAFF. CDR3 nucleotides: TGTGCCAGCAGCTTAGTTGGGGGCGGGAGCACTGAAGCTTTCTTT.

There are a few counts of this clonotype. The CDR3 region is CAPRAASGEVETQYF. CDR3 bases: TGTGCCCCCCGCGCCGCGAGCGGGGAGGTAGAGACCCAGTACTTC. V usage is TRBV19 and J usage is TRBJ2-5; 7 bases fit TRBD2. The germline gives CDR1 LNHDA, CDR2 SQIVND (reference sequence). The CDR3 has 15 residues. V was pared by 11 bases and J by 4 bases, with 16 bases of the junction left unmatched. Looking up the rest from reference TRBV19 and TRBJ2-5 gives the full variable domain: DGGITQSPKYLFRKEGQNVTLSCEQNLNHDAMYWYRQDPGQGLRLIYYSQIVNDFQKGDIAEGYSVSREKKESFPLTVTSAQKNPTAFYLCAPRAASGEVETQYFGPGTRLLVL.

CDR3 loop: CASSLFGVRGSNQPQHF. As DNA, the CDR3 is TGTGCCAGCAGCTTGTTTGGAGTCCGGGGTAGCAATCAGCCCCAGCATTTT. This chain uses TRBV5-6 with TRBJ1-5; D gene uncertain. This CDR3 spans 17 amino acids. V lost 1 base and J 0 bases, leaving 14 bases between the germline ends. In germline, CDR1 is SGHDT, CDR2 YYEEEE.

The CDR3 nucleotides read TGTGCCAGCAGCCAAGAGTACTTCTCCTACGAGCAGTACTTC. Protein: CASSQEYFSYEQYF. This chain links TRBV14 with TRBJ2-7; D is ambiguous. V was clipped by 0 bases and J by 0 bases, with 6 bases between them. Germline CDR1 reads SGHDN; CDR2 reads FVKESK. The CDR3 consists of 14 residues.

This clonotype was seen many times. V and J are TRBV29-1 and TRBJ1-2, with 10 bases fitting TRBD1. The germline V gene encodes CDR1 SQVTM and CDR2 ANQGSEA. Germline trimming cut 3 bases from V and 4 bases from J; bases unmatched to any gene: 5. The CDR3 is 14 amino acids. CDR3 in DNA: TGCAGCGTTGAGGGACAGGGGATTAGCTATGGCTACACCTTC. The encoded protein is CSVEGQGISYGYTF. The full variable domain, its missing parts supplied by reference TRBV29-1 and TRBJ1-2, is SAVISQKPSRDICQRGTSLTIQCQVDSQVTMMFWYRQQPGQSLTLIATANQGSEATYESGFVIDKFPISRPNLTFSTLTVSNMSPEDSSIYLCSVEGQGISYGYTFGSGTRLTVV.

This clonotype was detected ten times or more. V usage is TRBV7-2 and J usage is TRBJ2-5, with 7 bases matching TRBD1. Trimming took 4 bases from V and 1 from J; bases not matched to a gene: 6. The V gene's germline CDR1 is SGHTA and CDR2 FQGNSA. The CDR3 has 15 residues. The chain's CDR3 is CASSSMGQTQETQYF. The CDR3 DNA sequence: TGTGCCAGCAGCTCTATGGGACAGACCCAAGAGACCCAGTACTTC.

V usage is TRBV7-2 and J usage is TRBJ2-7; D not certain. The CDR3 spans 13 residues. Germline assignment: CDR1 SGHTA and CDR2 FQGNSA. CDR3 sequence reads: CASSPAEPYEQYF. The CDR3 bases are TGTGCTAGTTCCCCCGCGGAACCCTACGAGCAGTACTTC. Full variable domain (outside the CDR3, taken from reference TRBV7-2 and TRBJ2-7): GAGVSQSPSNKVTEKGKDVELRCDPISGHTALYWYRQSLGQGLEFLIYFQGNSAPDKSGLPSDRFSAERTGGSVSTLTIQRTQQEDSAVYLCASSPAEPYEQYFGPGTRLTVT.

This CDR3 reads CASSSSGWGETQYF. Here the CDR3 DNA reads TGTGCCAGCAGTTCTAGCGGATGGGGGGAGACCCAGTACTTC. This rearrangement joins TRBV12-3 or TRBV12-4 to TRBJ2-5; TRBD2 matches at 7 bases. This CDR3 contains 14 residues. The V gene end was trimmed by 4 bases and the J gene end by 5 bases; junction bases not matched to a gene: 7.

This clonotype was found many times. The chain combines TRBV10-3 with TRBJ2-7, with D perhaps TRBD1 (6 bases). Trimming left V 8 bases short and J 3 bases short, with 17 bases between. CDR1 and CDR2 from the germline V gene are ENHRY and SYGVKD. The CDR3 extends over 14 amino acids. The CDR3 reads CAIGDIPRSYEQYF. The CDR3 region has the DNA TGTGCCATCGGGGACATACCCCGAAGCTACGAGCAGTACTTC.

The V gene is TRBV20-1, the J gene TRBJ1-2; tentatively, D is TRBD1 (6 bases). CDR3 length: 12 amino acids. The germline V gene has CDR1 DFQATT and CDR2 SNEGSKA (reference sequence). V was shortened by 4 bases and J by 6 bases, with 12 bases between the two germline ends. The CDR3 sequence: CSAKGGVDGYTF. CDR3 in DNA: TGCAGTGCTAAAGGGGGGGTCGATGGCTACACCTTC.

This clonotype was detected only a few times. A much larger clonotype is one base distant, so this may be a read error. CDR3 in DNA: TGTGCCACCAGCGGAGAAACGGGAGCGGGCGAGCAGTACTTC. This encodes CATSGETGAGEQYF. The genes are TRBV15 and TRBJ2-7; D is possibly TRBD2 (6 bases). This CDR3 region has 14 residues. Germline values: CDR1 LNHNV, CDR2 YYDKDF (reference sequence).

The sample holds many counts of this clonotype. This sequence joins TRBV7-9 and TRBJ2-2; 10 positions agree with TRBD1. Per the germline V gene, CDR1 is SEHNR and CDR2 is FQNEAQ (reference sequence). The CDR3 runs 15 residues. The V segment lost 4 bases and the J segment 6 bases; nucleotides outside the gene matches: 5. CDR3 sequence: CASSSGTGEAGELFF. CDR3 in DNA: TGTGCCAGCAGCTCCGGGACAGGGGAAGCCGGGGAGCTGTTTTTT. Drawing the rest from reference TRBV7-9 and TRBJ2-2, the complete variable domain is DTGVSQNPRHKITKRGQNVTFRCDPISEHNRLYWYRQTLGQGPEFLTYFQNEAQLEKSRLLSDRFSAERPKGSFSTLEIQRTEQGDSAMYLCASSSGTGEAGELFFGEGSRLTVL.

In this sample, this clonotype turned up a few times. The rearrangement uses TRBV6-5 and TRBJ2-2; D is unclear. CDR1 is MNHEY and CDR2 is SVGAGI in the germline V gene. Between the trimmed V and J ends, which lost 6 bases and 7 bases, there was a span of 12 bases. The CDR3 totals 13 residues. The CDR3: CASRLTTDGELFF. The DNA for the CDR3 is TGTGCCAGCAGGTTAACGACGGACGGGGAGCTGTTTTTT.

The sample holds many counts of this clonotype. The rearrangement joins TRBV9 to TRBJ1-1; D gene ambiguous. V was clipped by 4 bases and J by 3 bases, with 10 bases between them. Germline loops: CDR1 SGDLS, CDR2 YYNGEE. There are 13 residues in the CDR3. CDR3 in amino acids: CASSPPRYTEAFF. CDR3 nucleotide sequence: TGTGCCAGCAGCCCCCCGAGGTACACTGAAGCTTTCTTT.

This chain joins TRBV5-1 and TRBJ2-2; a weak D match, TRBD1 (5 bases). Germline-derived CDR1 and CDR2 are SGHRS and YFSETQ. The V gene lost 1 base and the J gene lost 0 bases, with 10 bases spanning the gap. The CDR3 spans 16 residues. The CDR3 loop is CASSLITGPNTGELFF. The CDR3 nucleotides are TGCGCCAGCAGCTTGATTACAGGTCCGAACACCGGGGAGCTGTTTTTT.